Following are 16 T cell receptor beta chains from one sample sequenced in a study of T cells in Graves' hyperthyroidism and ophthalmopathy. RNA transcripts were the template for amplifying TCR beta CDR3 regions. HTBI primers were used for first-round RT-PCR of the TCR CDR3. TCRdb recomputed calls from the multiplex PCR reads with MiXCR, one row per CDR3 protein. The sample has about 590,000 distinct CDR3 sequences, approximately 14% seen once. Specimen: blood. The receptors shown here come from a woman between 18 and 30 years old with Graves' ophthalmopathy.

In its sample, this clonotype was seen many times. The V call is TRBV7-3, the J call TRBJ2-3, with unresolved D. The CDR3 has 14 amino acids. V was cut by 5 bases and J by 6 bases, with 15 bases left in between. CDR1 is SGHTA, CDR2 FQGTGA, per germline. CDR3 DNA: TGTGCCAGCAGCCCGTTCCTCGGGCAGGATACGCAGTATTTT. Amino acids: CASSPFLGQDTQYF.

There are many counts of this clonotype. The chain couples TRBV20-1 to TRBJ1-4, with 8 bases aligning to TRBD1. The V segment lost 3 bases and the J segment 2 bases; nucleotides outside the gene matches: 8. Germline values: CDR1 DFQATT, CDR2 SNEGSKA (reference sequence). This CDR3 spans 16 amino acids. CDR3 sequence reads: CSASWGRGPTNEKLFF. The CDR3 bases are TGCAGTGCTAGTTGGGGCAGGGGGCCGACTAATGAAAAACTGTTTTTT.

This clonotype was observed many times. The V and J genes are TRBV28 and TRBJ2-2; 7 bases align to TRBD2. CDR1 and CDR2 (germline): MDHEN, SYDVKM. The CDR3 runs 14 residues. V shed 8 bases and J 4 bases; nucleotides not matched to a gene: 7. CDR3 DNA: TGTGCCAGCGACTCCCGGGGGGTCACCGGGGAGCTGTTTTTT. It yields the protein CASDSRGVTGELFF.

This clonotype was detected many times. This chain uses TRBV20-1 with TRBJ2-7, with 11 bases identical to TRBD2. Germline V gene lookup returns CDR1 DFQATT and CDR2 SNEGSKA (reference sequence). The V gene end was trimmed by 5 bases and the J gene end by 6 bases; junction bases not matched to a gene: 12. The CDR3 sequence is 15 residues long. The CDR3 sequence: CSAGLSGRAIREQYF. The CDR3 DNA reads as TGCAGTGCTGGACTTAGCGGGAGGGCCATCCGCGAGCAGTACTTC.

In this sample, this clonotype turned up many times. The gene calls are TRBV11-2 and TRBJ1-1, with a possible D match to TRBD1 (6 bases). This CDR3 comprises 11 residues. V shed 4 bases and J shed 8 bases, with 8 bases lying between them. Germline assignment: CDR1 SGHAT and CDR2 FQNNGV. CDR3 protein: CASSSGQEAFF. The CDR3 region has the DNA TGTGCCAGCAGCTCGGGACAAGAAGCTTTCTTT.

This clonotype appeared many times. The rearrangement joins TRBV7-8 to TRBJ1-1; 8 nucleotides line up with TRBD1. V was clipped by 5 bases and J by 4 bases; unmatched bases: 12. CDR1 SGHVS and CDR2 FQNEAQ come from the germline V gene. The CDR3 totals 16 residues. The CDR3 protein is CASSPYAGGSGTEAFF. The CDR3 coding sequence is TGTGCCAGCAGCCCCTATGCAGGGGGCAGCGGCACTGAAGCTTTCTTT.

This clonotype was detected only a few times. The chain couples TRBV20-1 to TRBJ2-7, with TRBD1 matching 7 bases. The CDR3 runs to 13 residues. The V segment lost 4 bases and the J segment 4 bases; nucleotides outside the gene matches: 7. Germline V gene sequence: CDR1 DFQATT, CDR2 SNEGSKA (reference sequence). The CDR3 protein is CSATRDSDYEQYF. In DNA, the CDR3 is TGCAGTGCTACCAGGGACAGCGATTACGAGCAGTACTTC.

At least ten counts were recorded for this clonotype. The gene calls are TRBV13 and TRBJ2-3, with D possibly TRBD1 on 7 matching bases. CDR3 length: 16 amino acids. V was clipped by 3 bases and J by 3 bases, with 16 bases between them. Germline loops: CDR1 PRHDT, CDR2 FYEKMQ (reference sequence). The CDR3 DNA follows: TGTGCCAGCAGCTTCTCAGGGGGGAGTAGGACAGATACGCAGTATTTT. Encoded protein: CASSFSGGSRTDTQYF.

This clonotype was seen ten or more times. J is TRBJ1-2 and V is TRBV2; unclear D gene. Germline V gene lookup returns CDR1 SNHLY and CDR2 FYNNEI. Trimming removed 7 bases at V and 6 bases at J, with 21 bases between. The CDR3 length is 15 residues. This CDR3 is CASTLFGESPHGYTF. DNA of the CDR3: TGTGCCAGCACGCTTTTTGGGGAGTCCCCTCATGGCTACACCTTC.

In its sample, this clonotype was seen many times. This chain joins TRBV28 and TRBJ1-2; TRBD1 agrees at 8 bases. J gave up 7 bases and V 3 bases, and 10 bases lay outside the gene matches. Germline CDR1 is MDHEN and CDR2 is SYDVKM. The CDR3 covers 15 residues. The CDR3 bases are TGTGCCAGCAGTTTGCAGGGGGCTACGCTATCTGGCTACACCTTC. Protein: CASSLQGATLSGYTF.

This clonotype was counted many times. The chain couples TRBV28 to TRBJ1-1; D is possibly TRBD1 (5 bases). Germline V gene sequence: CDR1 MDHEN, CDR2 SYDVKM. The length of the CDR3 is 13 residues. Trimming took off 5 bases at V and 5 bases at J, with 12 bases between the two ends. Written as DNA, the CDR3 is TGTGCCAGCAGTCCTCACAGGTCTACTGAAGCTTTCTTT. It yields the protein CASSPHRSTEAFF. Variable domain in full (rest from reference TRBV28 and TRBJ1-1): DVKVTQSSRYLVKRTGEKVFLECVQDMDHENMFWYRQDPGLGLRLIYFSYDVKMKEKGDIPEGYSVSREKKERFSLILESASTNQTSMYLCASSPHRSTEAFFGQGTRLTVV.

The CDR3 protein is CASSLGWGEAKNIQYF. The CDR3, as DNA: TGTGCCAGCAGCCTCGGGTGGGGAGAGGCCAAAAACATTCAGTACTTC. The chain links TRBV9 to TRBJ2-4; D possibly corresponds to TRBD2 (5 bases). The V end was cut by 4 bases, the J end by 1 base, with 15 bases between. The CDR3 runs 16 residues. From germline, CDR1 is SGDLS and CDR2 YYNGEE. The whole variable domain, remainder taken from reference TRBV9 and TRBJ2-4, is DSGVTQTPKHLITATGQRVTLRCSPRSGDLSVYWYQQSLDQGLQFLIQYYNGEERAKGNILERFSAQQFPDLHSELNLSSLELGDSALYFCASSLGWGEAKNIQYFGAGTRLSVL.

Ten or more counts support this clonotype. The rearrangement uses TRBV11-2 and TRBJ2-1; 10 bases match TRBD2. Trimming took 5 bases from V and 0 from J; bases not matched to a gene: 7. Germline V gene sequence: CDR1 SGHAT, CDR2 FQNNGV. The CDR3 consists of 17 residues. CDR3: CASSRKASGGSYNEQFF. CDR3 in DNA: TGTGCCAGCAGCAGGAAGGCTAGCGGGGGCTCCTACAATGAGCAGTTCTTC.

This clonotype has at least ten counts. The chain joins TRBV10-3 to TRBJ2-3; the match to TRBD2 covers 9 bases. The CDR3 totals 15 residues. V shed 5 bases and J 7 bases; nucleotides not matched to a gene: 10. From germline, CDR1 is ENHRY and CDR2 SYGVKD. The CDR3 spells CAISRISGGSNTQYF. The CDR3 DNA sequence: TGTGCCATCAGTAGGATTAGCGGGGGATCGAATACGCAGTATTTT.

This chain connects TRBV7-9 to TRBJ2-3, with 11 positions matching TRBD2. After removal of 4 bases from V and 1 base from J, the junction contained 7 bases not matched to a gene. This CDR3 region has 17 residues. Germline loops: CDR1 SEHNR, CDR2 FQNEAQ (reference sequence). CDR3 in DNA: TGTGCCAGCAGCTCCAATAGCGGGAGGGCCGGCACAGATACGCAGTATTTT. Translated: CASSSNSGRAGTDTQYF.

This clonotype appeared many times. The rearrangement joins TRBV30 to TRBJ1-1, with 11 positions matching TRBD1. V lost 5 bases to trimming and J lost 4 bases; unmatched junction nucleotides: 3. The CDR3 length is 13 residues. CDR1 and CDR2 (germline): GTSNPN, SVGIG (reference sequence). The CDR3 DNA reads TGTGCCTGGGGGGACAGGGGGATCACTGAAGCTTTCTTT. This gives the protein CAWGDRGITEAFF.